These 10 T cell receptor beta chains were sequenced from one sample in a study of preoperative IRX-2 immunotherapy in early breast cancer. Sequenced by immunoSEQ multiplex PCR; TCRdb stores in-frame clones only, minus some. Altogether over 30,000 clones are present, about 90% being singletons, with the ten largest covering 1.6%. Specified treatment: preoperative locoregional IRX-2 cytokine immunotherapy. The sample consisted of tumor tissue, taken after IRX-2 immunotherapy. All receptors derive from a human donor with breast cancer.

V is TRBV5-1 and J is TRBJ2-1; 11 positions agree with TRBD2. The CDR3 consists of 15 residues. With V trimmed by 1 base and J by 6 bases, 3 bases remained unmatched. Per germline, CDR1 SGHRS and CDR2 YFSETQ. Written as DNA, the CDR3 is TGCGCCAGCAGCTTGAGGACTAGCGGGTTCAATGAGCAGTTCTTC. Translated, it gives CASSLRTSGFNEQFF.

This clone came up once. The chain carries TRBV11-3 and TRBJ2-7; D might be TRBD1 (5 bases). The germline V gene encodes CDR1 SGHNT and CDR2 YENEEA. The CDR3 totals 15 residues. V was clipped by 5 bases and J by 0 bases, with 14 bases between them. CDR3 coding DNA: TGTGCCAGCAGCATCACGGACACGTACTCCTACGAGCAGTACTTC. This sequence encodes CASSITDTYSYEQYF.

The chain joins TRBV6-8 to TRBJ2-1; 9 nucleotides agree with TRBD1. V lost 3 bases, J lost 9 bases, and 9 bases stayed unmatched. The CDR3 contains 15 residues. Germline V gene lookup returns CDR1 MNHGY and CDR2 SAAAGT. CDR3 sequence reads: CASSYPGQGRGEQFF. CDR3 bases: TGTGCCAGCAGTTATCCCGGACAGGGGAGGGGTGAGCAGTTCTTC.

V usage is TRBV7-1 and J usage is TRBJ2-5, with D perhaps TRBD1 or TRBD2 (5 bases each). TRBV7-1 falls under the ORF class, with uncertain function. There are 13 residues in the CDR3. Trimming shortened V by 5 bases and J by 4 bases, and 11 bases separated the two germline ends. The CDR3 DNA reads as TGTGCCAGCAGCCCTGGGACGGTAGAGACCCAGTACTTC. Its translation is CASSPGTVETQYF.

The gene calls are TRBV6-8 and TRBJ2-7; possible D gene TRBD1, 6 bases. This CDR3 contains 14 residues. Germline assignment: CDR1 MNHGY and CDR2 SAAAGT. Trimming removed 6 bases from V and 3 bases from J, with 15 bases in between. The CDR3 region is CASSSYTGIYEQYV. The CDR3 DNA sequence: TGTGCCAGCAGCAGCTATACAGGGATCTACGAGCAGTACGTC.

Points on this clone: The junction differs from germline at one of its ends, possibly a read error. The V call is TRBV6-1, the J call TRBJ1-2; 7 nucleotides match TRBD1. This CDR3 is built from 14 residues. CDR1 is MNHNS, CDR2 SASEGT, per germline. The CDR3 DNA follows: TGTGCCATCAGTGAAGCAGGGGGGGACTATGGCTACACCTTC. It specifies CAISEAGGDYGYTF.

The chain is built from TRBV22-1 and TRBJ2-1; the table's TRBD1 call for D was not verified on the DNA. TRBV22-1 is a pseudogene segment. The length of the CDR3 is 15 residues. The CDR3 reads CASTQGTSSYNEQFF. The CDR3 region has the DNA TGTGCCAGCACACAGGGGACAAGCTCCTACAATGAGCAGTTCTTC.

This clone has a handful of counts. DNA for the CDR3: TGTGCCAGCAGCTTAGGAAGTTCCAGATCAACTAATGAAAAACTGTTTTTT. This encodes CASSLGSSRSTNEKLFF. The J gene is TRBJ1-4, the V gene TRBV11-3; D call uncertain. This CDR3 spans 17 amino acids. CDR1 and CDR2 (germline): SGHNT, YENEEA. V was cut by 1 base and J by 0 bases, with 12 bases left in between.

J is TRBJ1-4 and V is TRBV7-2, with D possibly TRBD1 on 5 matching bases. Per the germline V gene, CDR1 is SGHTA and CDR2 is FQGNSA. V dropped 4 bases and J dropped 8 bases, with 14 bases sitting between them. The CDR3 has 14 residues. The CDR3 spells CASSSRGRQEKLFF. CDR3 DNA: TGTGCCAGCAGCTCCCGGGGCCGACAGGAAAAACTGTTTTTT.

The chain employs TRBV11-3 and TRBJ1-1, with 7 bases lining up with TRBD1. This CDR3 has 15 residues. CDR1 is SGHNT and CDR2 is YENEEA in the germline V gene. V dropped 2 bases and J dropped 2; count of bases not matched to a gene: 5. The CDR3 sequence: CASSLFGTENTEAFF. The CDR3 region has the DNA TGTGCCAGCAGCTTATTTGGGACAGAAAACACTGAAGCTTTCTTT.